These 13 T cell receptor beta chains originate from one sample sequenced in a study of blood T cell repertoires in COVID-19. Profiled with immunoSEQ multiplex PCR; TCRdb holds only in-frame clones, not every one. The sample records roughly 76,000 clones, roughly 80% being singletons. Sequencing used peripheral blood. The receptor source for this set is a woman in her 70s with acute or convalescent COVID-19.

The CDR3 sequence is CASSPGQTLYNEQFF. Here the CDR3 DNA reads TGTGCCAGCTCACCTGGACAGACTCTATACAATGAGCAGTTCTTC. The rearrangement links TRBV18 to TRBJ2-1; D is possibly TRBD1 (6 bases). Germline V gives CDR1 KGHSH, CDR2 LQKENI. There are 15 residues in the CDR3. V was clipped by 3 bases and J by 4 bases, with 13 bases between them.

The chain has TRBV3-1 (or the pseudogene TRBV3-2) and TRBJ2-1, with TRBD2 matching over 16 bases. Losses at the gene ends were 3 bases for V and 3 bases for J; bases not matched to a gene: 5. Per germline, CDR1 LGHDT and CDR2 YNNKEL (reference sequence). There are 18 residues in the CDR3. The CDR3 coding sequence is TGTGCCAGCAGCCAGGGGACTAGCGGGAGGGCCCTCTACAATGAGCAGTTCTTC. Translation: CASSQGTSGRALYNEQFF.

This rearrangement joins TRBV7-9 to TRBJ1-1; no firm D call. The ends were cut back, 1 base at V and 4 bases at J, with 10 bases in the middle. Looked up from germline, CDR1 is SEHNR and CDR2 is FQNEAQ (reference sequence). This CDR3 contains 14 residues. The CDR3 loop is CASSLVRGFTEAFF. The CDR3 DNA follows: TGTGCCAGCAGCTTAGTTAGAGGGTTCACTGAAGCTTTCTTT.

The gene calls are TRBV6-6 and TRBJ2-6; TRBD1 might be the D (6 bases). CDR3 length: 16 residues. Germline-derived CDR1 and CDR2 are MNHNY and SVGAGI (reference sequence). V lost 5 bases to trimming and J lost 0 bases, with 11 bases between them. CDR3 in amino acids: CASSKDSLSGANVLTF. The CDR3 DNA sequence: TGTGCCAGCAGTAAGGACAGCCTCTCTGGGGCCAACGTCCTGACTTTC.

In DNA form, the CDR3 reads TGCGCCAGCAGCTTGGATTCGACAGGTCATTACACCTTC. Amino acid sequence: CASSLDSTGHYTF. The chain has TRBV5-1 and TRBJ1-2; D might be TRBD1 (6 bases). The CDR3 has 13 amino acids. CDR1 and CDR2 (germline): SGHRS, YFSETQ. Trimming left V 0 bases short and J 11 bases short, with 14 bases between.

CDR3 sequence (DNA): TGCGCCAGCAGCCTAAATAGTGTTTCTAGCACAGATACGCAGTATTTT. This codes for CASSLNSVSSTDTQYF. This chain joins TRBV5-1 and TRBJ2-3, with D uncertain. V dropped 4 bases and J dropped 0 bases, with 15 bases sitting between them. CDR1 is SGHRS, CDR2 YFSETQ, per germline. The CDR3 length is 16 residues. Full variable domain (missing parts from reference TRBV5-1 and TRBJ2-3): KAGVTQTPRYLIKTRGQQVTLSCSPISGHRSVSWYQQTPGQGLQFLFEYFSETQRNKGNFPGRFSGRQFSNSRSEMNVSTLELGDSALYLCASSLNSVSSTDTQYFGPGTRLTVL.

This clone was observed a few times. The chain is built from TRBV2 and TRBJ2-1, with 9 bases fitting TRBD1. The V gene end was trimmed by 6 bases and the J gene end by 4 bases; junction bases not matched to a gene: 7. The CDR3 is 15 amino acids. The germline CDR1 and CDR2 sequences are SNHLY and FYNNEI. CDR3 coding DNA: TGTGCCAGCAGGGGGGGACAGGGTGGGTACAATGAGCAGTTCTTC. It specifies CASRGGQGGYNEQFF.

Written as DNA, the CDR3 is TGTGCCAGCACCCCAGGGGGCAGGTATTCACCCCTCCACTTT. Protein product: CASTPGGRYSPLHF. This chain links TRBV6-5 with TRBJ1-6, with TRBD1 matching 8 bases. Germline V gene lookup returns CDR1 MNHEY and CDR2 SVGAGI. The CDR3 is 14 residues long. Unmatched junction bases numbered 7, after V lost 7 bases and J lost 8 bases.

The genes are TRBV3-1 (or the pseudogene TRBV3-2) and TRBJ1-1, with D perhaps TRBD1 (5 bases). V lost 1 base and J 2 bases, leaving 14 bases between the germline ends. This CDR3 region has 16 residues. Germline CDR1 is LGHDT and CDR2 is YNNKEL (reference sequence). CDR3 bases: TGTGCCAGCAGCCAAGCCTCCGAGACAGAAAACACTGAAGCTTTCTTT. Translating gives CASSQASETENTEAFF.

This clone was picked up one time. J is TRBJ2-1 and V is TRBV5-1, with 10 bases lining up with TRBD1. V lost 4 bases to trimming and J lost 7 bases; unmatched junction nucleotides: 8. CDR1 and CDR2 (germline): SGHRS, YFSETQ. This CDR3 has 15 residues. The CDR3 sequence: CASSPPGQGWNEQFF. CDR3 nucleotides: TGCGCCAGCAGCCCCCCGGGACAGGGGTGGAATGAGCAGTTCTTC.

This chain links TRBV7-7 with TRBJ2-5, with 11 bases aligning to TRBD1. V lost 1 base, J lost 5 bases, and 3 bases stayed unmatched. Per germline, CDR1 SSHAT and CDR2 FNYEAQ (reference sequence). This CDR3 has 15 residues. The DNA for the CDR3 is TGTGCCAGCAGCTTAGGAGGGACAGGGGGGGAGACCCAGTACTTC. Translating gives CASSLGGTGGETQYF.

The chain has TRBV5-4 and TRBJ2-2; 11 bases match TRBD2. Germline values: CDR1 SGHNT, CDR2 YYREEE (reference sequence). This CDR3 comprises 17 residues. Trimming took 3 bases from V and 1 from J; bases not matched to a gene: 5. The CDR3, as DNA: TGTGCCAGCAGCTCGAACGGACTAGCGGGGAACACCGGGGAGCTGTTTTTT. It specifies CASSSNGLAGNTGELFF.

V and J are TRBV7-9 and TRBJ2-4; 8 bases are a match to TRBD2. The CDR3 is 15 residues long. Germline V gives CDR1 SEHNR, CDR2 FQNEAQ (reference sequence). V shed 0 bases, J shed 7 bases, and the junction held 5 bases outside the gene matches. The CDR3 DNA is TGTGCCAGCAGCTTAGCTAGCGGGATGAGGAACATTCAGTACTTC. This translates into CASSLASGMRNIQYF.